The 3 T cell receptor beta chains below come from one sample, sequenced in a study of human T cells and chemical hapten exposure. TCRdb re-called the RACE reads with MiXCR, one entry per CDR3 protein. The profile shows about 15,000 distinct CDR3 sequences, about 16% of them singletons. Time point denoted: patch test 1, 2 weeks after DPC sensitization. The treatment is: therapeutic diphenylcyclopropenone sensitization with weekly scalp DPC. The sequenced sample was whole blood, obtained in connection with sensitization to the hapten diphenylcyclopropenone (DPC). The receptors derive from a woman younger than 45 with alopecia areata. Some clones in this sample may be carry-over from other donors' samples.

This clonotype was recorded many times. This chain's CDR3 is CASSEFTSGRSLETQYF. The CDR3 DNA reads as TGTGCCAGCAGCGAATTCACTAGCGGGAGGAGTCTAGAGACCCAGTACTTC. The chain joins TRBV7-7 to TRBJ2-5, with 12 bases lining up with TRBD2. The CDR3 length is 17 residues. The trim removed 5 bases at V and 4 bases at J, leaving 11 bases unmatched. The germline V gene encodes CDR1 SSHAT and CDR2 FNYEAQ (reference sequence).

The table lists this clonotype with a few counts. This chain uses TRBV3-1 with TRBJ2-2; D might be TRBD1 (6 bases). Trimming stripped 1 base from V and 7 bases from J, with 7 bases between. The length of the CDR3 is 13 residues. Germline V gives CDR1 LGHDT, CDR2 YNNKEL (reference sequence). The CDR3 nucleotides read TGTGCCAGCAGCCAAGCAGGGGTCGGGGAGCTGTTTTTT. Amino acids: CASSQAGVGELFF.

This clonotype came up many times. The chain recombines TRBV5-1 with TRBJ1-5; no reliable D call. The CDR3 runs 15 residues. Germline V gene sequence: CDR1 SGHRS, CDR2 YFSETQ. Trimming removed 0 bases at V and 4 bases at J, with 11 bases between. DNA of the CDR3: TGCGCCAGCAGCTTGGCGGGTGAAGGGAATCAGCCCCAGCATTTT. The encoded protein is CASSLAGEGNQPQHF.